Below, 27 T cell receptor beta chains from the same sample are listed, as sequenced in a study of T-cell memory formation after mild COVID-19. MiXCR was run by TCRdb on the 5' RACE reads, yielding one entry per CDR3 protein. This sample has 470,000 or so distinct CDR3 sequences, with 18% found just once. The specimen sequenced was PBMCs or a T cell subset sorted from them (not recorded which). The receptors shown here come from a man aged 18 to 29 who had mild COVID-19 (a few samples of this study predate the infection). Cell type and time point are not known.

This chain connects TRBV18 to TRBJ2-7; TRBD1 matches 7 bases. CDR3 length: 13 amino acids. The germline CDR1 and CDR2 sequences are KGHSH and LQKENI. J gave up 7 bases and V 4 bases, and 7 bases lay outside the gene matches. Here the CDR3 reads CASSQGAQREQYF. For the CDR3, the DNA is TGTGCCAGCTCACAGGGGGCGCAGAGGGAGCAGTACTTC.

The chain employs TRBV12-3 or TRBV12-4 and TRBJ2-5; the D is unclear. The CDR3 has 12 residues. Trimming removed 2 bases from V and 7 bases from J, with 8 bases in between. Here the CDR3 DNA reads TGTGCCAGCAGTTTACACCCCTGGACCCAGTACTTC. This encodes CASSLHPWTQYF.

This clonotype was picked up a small number of times. The genes are TRBV2 and TRBJ2-5; D is ambiguous. The CDR3 runs 13 residues. CDR1 is SNHLY, CDR2 FYNNEI, per germline. Trimming took 7 bases from V and 1 from J, leaving 10 bases between them. This CDR3 is CASKREAQETQYF. CDR3 nucleotide sequence: TGTGCCAGCAAACGTGAGGCCCAAGAGACCCAGTACTTC.

The chain carries TRBV30 and TRBJ2-7, with 9 nucleotides matching TRBD2. The CDR3 spans 15 residues. V was clipped by 4 bases and J by 0 bases; unmatched bases: 7. CDR1 is GTSNPN and CDR2 is SVGIG in the germline V gene (reference sequence). The CDR3 sequence: CAWNRLAATSYEQYF. For the CDR3, the DNA is TGTGCCTGGAACAGACTAGCGGCCACCTCCTACGAGCAGTACTTC. Combining the CDR3 with reference TRBV30 and TRBJ2-7 gives the whole variable domain SQTIHQWPATLVQPVGSPLSLECTVEGTSNPNLYWYRQAAGRGLQLLFYSVGIGQISSEVPQNLSASRPQDRQFILSSKKLLLSDSGFYLCAWNRLAATSYEQYFGPGTRLTVT.

V and J are TRBV29-1 and TRBJ2-7; D unresolved. The germline gives CDR1 SQVTM, CDR2 ANQGSEA. The CDR3 is 11 amino acids. The ends were cut back, 4 bases at V and 4 bases at J, with 8 bases in the middle. The CDR3: CSVVAYYEQYF. In nucleotides, the CDR3 is TGCAGCGTTGTCGCATATTACGAGCAGTACTTC.

V is TRBV6-2 or TRBV6-3 and J is TRBJ2-7; 7 bases fit TRBD1. Germline CDR1 and CDR2: MNHEY and SVGEGT. V gave up 2 bases and J gave up 5 bases; unmatched junction bases: 9. The CDR3 is 15 residues long. The CDR3 region is CASSYRQGLLHEQYV. The DNA for the CDR3 is TGTGCCAGCAGTTACAGACAGGGTCTCCTTCACGAGCAGTACGTC.

The genes are TRBV7-9 and TRBJ1-4; TRBD1 might be the D (6 bases). The CDR3 covers 13 residues. V shed 5 bases and J shed 8 bases, with 12 bases lying between them. CDR1 is SEHNR, CDR2 FQNEAQ, per germline (reference sequence). The CDR3 DNA is TGTGCCAGCAGCCGGGACACGGGGGAAAAACTGTTTTTT. Translation: CASSRDTGEKLFF.

This clonotype came up a few times. V is TRBV5-1 and J is TRBJ1-2; TRBD1 agrees at 9 bases. This CDR3 has 15 residues. Per the germline V gene, CDR1 is SGHRS and CDR2 is YFSETQ. Unmatched junction bases numbered 14, after V lost 6 bases and J lost 8 bases. The CDR3 coding sequence is TGCGCCAGCACCAACCCCCGGGACAGGGCTGACGGCTACACCTTC. It specifies CASTNPRDRADGYTF.

This chain uses TRBV29-1 with TRBJ2-3; 7 bases are shared with TRBD2. The trim removed 7 bases at V and 6 bases at J, leaving 7 bases unmatched. The CDR3 extends over 12 amino acids. Per the germline V gene, CDR1 is SQVTM and CDR2 is ANQGSEA. CDR3 sequence reads: CSATVGGDTQYF. CDR3 nucleotide sequence: TGCAGCGCCACAGTCGGGGGGGATACGCAGTATTTT.

The rearrangement links TRBV7-7 to TRBJ2-5; no reliable D call. The CDR3 is made up of 14 amino acids. V was cut by 3 bases and J by 2 bases, with 10 bases left in between. CDR1 is SSHAT and CDR2 is FNYEAQ in the germline V gene (reference sequence). The CDR3 sequence: CASSFSSLQETQYF. The CDR3 DNA is TGTGCCAGCAGCTTCTCTAGTCTACAAGAGACCCAGTACTTC.

There are a few counts of this clonotype. The genes are TRBV5-4 and TRBJ2-4, with a possible D match to TRBD1 (6 bases). The CDR3 extends over 18 amino acids. Looked up from germline, CDR1 is SGHNT and CDR2 is YYREEE (reference sequence). Deletions cut 3 bases from V and 4 bases from J, with 23 bases between. The CDR3 coding sequence is TGTGCCAGCAGCTCGGATGGACAGTTAGGCCCCGCGAAAAACATTCAGTACTTC. It is translated as CASSSDGQLGPAKNIQYF.

This clonotype appeared a few times. The rearrangement links TRBV7-8 to TRBJ2-1, with D possibly being TRBD2 (7 bases). Germline CDR1 and CDR2: SGHVS and FQNEAQ. The CDR3 sequence is 15 residues long. V was cut by 6 bases and J by 6 bases, with 18 bases left in between. The CDR3 DNA is TGTGCCAGCAGGGCCCTGGGGGGGGCCGCCAATGAGCAGTTCTTC. Amino acid sequence: CASRALGGAANEQFF.

This clonotype was seen more than once but under ten times. The rearrangement joins TRBV4-1 to TRBJ2-5; 9 nucleotides match TRBD1. The CDR3 covers 14 residues. V trimming: 4 bases; J trimming: 3 bases; junction bases outside the gene matches: 3. Germline loops: CDR1 MGHRA, CDR2 YSYEKL. This CDR3 is CASSRRDREETQYF. DNA of the CDR3: TGCGCCAGCAGCCGCCGGGACAGGGAAGAGACCCAGTACTTC.

This clonotype has only a few counts. The chain combines TRBV7-2 with TRBJ2-3; D is ambiguous. CDR1 and CDR2 (germline): SGHTA, FQGNSA. This CDR3 has 13 amino acids. Trimming shortened V by 5 bases and J by 4 bases, and 10 bases separated the two germline ends. In DNA form, the CDR3 reads TGTGCCAGCAGCCCTCAACGGGCAGATACGCAGTATTTT. Translation: CASSPQRADTQYF.

The chain recombines TRBV28 with TRBJ2-1, with D hard to call. CDR1 and CDR2 from the germline V gene are MDHEN and SYDVKM. CDR3 length equals 13 residues. The V gene lost 6 bases and the J gene lost 5 bases, with 11 bases spanning the gap. The chain's CDR3 is CASRAGGHNEQFF. The DNA for the CDR3 is TGTGCCAGCAGGGCAGGCGGACACAATGAGCAGTTCTTC.

This clonotype was detected a few times. The rearrangement uses TRBV3-1 and TRBJ2-1; D might be TRBD1 (5 bases). V lost 4 bases to trimming and J lost 0 bases, with 10 bases between them. Germline CDR1 and CDR2: LGHDT and YNNKEL (reference sequence). The CDR3 spans 15 residues. The chain's CDR3 is CASSLPQGSYNEQFF. The CDR3 nucleotides read TGTGCCAGCAGCCTTCCCCAGGGCTCCTACAATGAGCAGTTCTTC.

The V and J genes are TRBV4-3 and TRBJ2-7; 13 nucleotides agree with TRBD2. Germline CDR1 and CDR2: LGHNA and YSLEER. The CDR3 extends over 16 amino acids. J was trimmed by 2 bases and V by 3 bases; bases with no gene match: 4. The CDR3 is CASSHLTSGGPYEQYF. The CDR3, as DNA: TGCGCCAGCAGCCACCTGACTAGCGGGGGGCCCTACGAGCAGTACTTC.

The V and J genes are TRBV5-6 and TRBJ2-4; no definite D call. The germline gives CDR1 SGHDT, CDR2 YYEEEE. The CDR3 consists of 15 residues. Trimming left V 0 bases short and J 0 bases short, with 7 bases between. CDR3 protein: CASSLVWGAKNIQYF. DNA of the CDR3: TGTGCCAGCAGCTTGGTTTGGGGAGCCAAAAACATTCAGTACTTC.

This sequence joins TRBV7-9 and TRBJ2-2; TRBD2 matches at 7 bases. V gave up 6 bases and J gave up 7 bases; unmatched junction bases: 11. This CDR3 contains 15 residues. Germline CDR1 SEHNR, CDR2 FQNEAQ (reference sequence). In nucleotides, the CDR3 is TGTGCCAGCAGGCCAGGACTAGGGGATATCGGGGAGCTGTTTTTT. Protein product: CASRPGLGDIGELFF.

This clonotype occurred a few times. The J gene is TRBJ1-3, the V gene TRBV6-5; D is unresolved. Between the trimmed V and J ends, which lost 0 bases and 0 bases, there was a span of 6 bases. CDR1 and CDR2 (germline): MNHEY, SVGAGI. The CDR3 extends over 15 amino acids. CDR3 region: CASSYSGSSGNTIYF. In DNA, the CDR3 is TGTGCCAGCAGTTACTCCGGTTCCTCTGGAAACACCATATATTTT.

This clonotype has only a few counts. V is TRBV18 and J is TRBJ2-1, with D tentatively TRBD2 (6 bases). With 3 bases removed from V and 13 bases from J, the gap between germline ends came to 13 bases. CDR1 and CDR2 (germline): KGHSH, LQKENI. There are 12 residues in the CDR3. CDR3 protein: CASSPQEGNQFF. CDR3 bases: TGTGCCAGCTCACCTCAGGAGGGGAATCAGTTCTTC.

CDR3: CASSLDNVLRGTSTDTQYF. As DNA, the CDR3 is TGTGCCAGCAGTTTAGACAATGTGCTGCGAGGGACTAGCACAGATACGCAGTATTTT. The chain recombines TRBV12-3 or TRBV12-4 with TRBJ2-3, with D possibly being TRBD2 (6 bases). The CDR3 contains 19 residues. V was trimmed by 1 base and J by 0 bases, leaving 20 bases between them.

This clonotype was seen a few times. V gene TRBV7-2 combines with J gene TRBJ2-3; D might be TRBD1 (6 bases). V was cut by 1 base and J by 6 bases, with 14 bases left in between. The germline gives CDR1 SGHTA, CDR2 FQGNSA. The CDR3 contains 15 residues. CDR3 bases: TGTGCCAGCAGCTTAGACCATCTGGGGGCCGATACGCAGTATTTT. Its translation: CASSLDHLGADTQYF.

The chain has TRBV7-6 and TRBJ1-1; 9 bases align to TRBD1. From germline, CDR1 is SGHVS and CDR2 FNYEAQ. V shed 4 bases, J shed 5 bases, and the junction held 8 bases outside the gene matches. The CDR3 totals 15 residues. DNA of the CDR3: TGTGCCAGCAGCTCTAACAGGGGGCGTGGGACTGAAGCTTTCTTT. Translating it yields CASSSNRGRGTEAFF.

V gene TRBV7-9 combines with J gene TRBJ2-2, with D hard to call. The germline gives CDR1 SEHNR, CDR2 FQNEAQ (reference sequence). The germline V and J ends were trimmed by 4 bases and 1 base, with 16 bases remaining between them. The CDR3 is 17 amino acids. CDR3 nucleotides: TGTGCCAGCAGCTATAGAAACAGAGAGGTGAACACCGGGGAGCTGTTTTTT. Translated, it gives CASSYRNREVNTGELFF.

In DNA form, the CDR3 reads TGCAGTGCTAGTGGCGGGGGCTCCTACGAGCAGTACTTC. Residues: CSASGGGSYEQYF. The chain has TRBV20-1 and TRBJ2-7, with 7 bases matching TRBD2. Trimming removed 3 bases from V and 0 bases from J; junction bases left unmatched: 2. Looked up from germline, CDR1 is DFQATT and CDR2 is SNEGSKA (reference sequence). CDR3 length: 13 amino acids.

At least ten counts were recorded for this clonotype. The chain uses TRBV6-2 or TRBV6-3 and TRBJ1-5; D is unclear. Germline V gene lookup returns CDR1 MNHEY and CDR2 SVGEGT. V was trimmed by 2 bases and J by 9 bases, leaving 23 bases between them. This CDR3 spans 17 amino acids. DNA for the CDR3: TGTGCCAGCAGTTACCCTTCATGGGAGGGTCAGATTCCGCCCCAGCATTTT. This translates into CASSYPSWEGQIPPQHF.